The clone carrying this T cell receptor beta chain was counted between two and nine times. Its antigen remains unknown. With constant-segment primers, 5'RACE yielded cDNA libraries of TCR alpha and TCR beta that carried sample barcodes and UMIs. TCRdb processed the 5' RACE reads anew with MiXCR; each CDR3 protein has one entry. This sample yields a few hundred thousand distinct CDR3 sequences, of which approximately 10% are seen a single time; around 20% belongs to the top ten. This sample was taken from a study of T-cell memory formation after mild COVID-19. Regarding the study as a whole: Among clones peaking at day 37 in the second wave, SARS-CoV-2 specificity remained unconfirmed.

V shed 3 bases, J shed 5 bases, and the junction held 2 bases outside the gene matches. The CDR3 sequence is 14 residues long. Germline V gene data show CDR1 as LGHNA and CDR2 as YNFKEQ. This chain connects TRBV4-2 to TRBJ1-5; 9 bases are shared with TRBD1. This clonotype originated in a young man who had mild COVID-19 (a few samples of this study predate the infection). Cell type and time point are not known. Sequencing input: PBMCs or a T cell subset sorted from them (not recorded which). The CDR3 sequence is CASSHRDRDQPQHF. CDR3 coding DNA: TGTGCCAGCAGCCACCGGGACAGGGATCAGCCCCAGCATTTT.